Listed below are T cell receptor beta chains from one sample, sequenced in a study of T cells in Graves' hyperthyroidism and ophthalmopathy. One entry per CDR3 protein results from TCRdb running MiXCR on the multiplex PCR reads. Seen here are about 690,000 distinct CDR3 sequences, around 15% observed once, and the top ten hold 15% to 17%. Sequencing was performed on blood. Receptors were obtained from a man aged 50 or older with Graves' hyperthyroidism. The CDR3 runs from the conserved cysteine through the conserved F or W. The D gene is left open where the match is weak. Not all rows give a size; the values are once, few, many and, for expanded clones, a class.

D gene,J gene,V gene,clone size,CDR3 DNA,CDR3 protein
TRBD2,TRBJ2-2,TRBV12-3/TRBV12-4,.,TGTGCCAGCAGTTTACGGGAGGTCGCCGGGGAGCTGTTTTTT,CASSLREVAGELFF
.,TRBJ1-1,TRBV20-1,few,TGCAGTGCGCGAATATGGAACACTGAAGCTTTCTTT,CSARIWNTEAFF
.,TRBJ2-7,TRBV5-1,many,TGCGCCAGCAGCTTGGTAAGAACAGCGGAGGGCTACGAGCAGTACTTC,CASSLVRTAEGYEQYF
.,TRBJ2-5,TRBV6-1,many,TGTGCCAGCAGTTCCGAGCTTTTCTCCCAAGAGACCCAGTACTTC,CASSSELFSQETQYF
TRBD1,TRBJ1-4,TRBV28,many,TGTGCCAGCAGTTTAGGGGGGCAGGGGGCGAAAAAACTGTTTTTT,CASSLGGQGAKKLFF
.,TRBJ2-3,TRBV18,many,TGTGCCAGCTCACCATATTTTAACACAGATACGCAGTATTTT,CASSPYFNTDTQYF
.,TRBJ1-2,TRBV10-3,few,TGTGCCATCAGTGAGTCGACCCAGGATATATCAGTCTATGGCTACACCTTC,CAISESTQDISVYGYTF
.,TRBJ1-4,TRBV28,many,TGTGCCAGCAGTTTGAGAGAACCCGCAACTAATGAAAAACTGTTTTTT,CASSLREPATNEKLFF
.,TRBJ1-1,TRBV9,.,TGTGCCAGCAGCGACTACAGGGTGGCGGACACTGAAGCTTTCTTT,CASSDYRVADTEAFF
.,TRBJ2-5,TRBV2,.,TGTGCCAGCAGCGTATGGGGTAGTTCGATAGAGACCCAGTACTTC,CASSVWGSSIETQYF
TRBD2,TRBJ2-7,TRBV4-1,.,TGCGCCAGCAGCCAAGACCTGGGCCGGGGGGAGAGGTGGTACGAGCAGTACTTC,CASSQDLGRGERWYEQYF
TRBD2,TRBJ2-3,TRBV19,.,TGTGCCAGTAGTACCTTAGCGGGAGTCGGGGATACGCAGTATTTT,CASSTLAGVGDTQYF
TRBD2,TRBJ2-1,TRBV7-9,few,TGTGCCAGCAGCGCCGGGACTAGCGGGCCCTACAATGAGCAGTTCTTC,CASSAGTSGPYNEQFF
.,TRBJ1-5,TRBV6-2/TRBV6-3,.,TGTGCCAGCAGCAGAGACAGAGTTAGCAATCAGCCCCAGCATTTT,CASSRDRVSNQPQHF
TRBD1,TRBJ1-6,TRBV20-1,.,TGCAGTGCTAGAGGCCCGGGACAGGGGGCATCCTATAATTCACCCCTCCACTTT,CSARGPGQGASYNSPLHF
.,TRBJ2-3,TRBV27,many,TGTGCCAGCAGCCCCCTAAATTCTATCGTGGATACGCAGTATTTT,CASSPLNSIVDTQYF
TRBD1,TRBJ2-2,TRBV2,.,TGTGCCACCTTTACCGGGACAGATAACACCGGGGAGCTGTTTTTT,CATFTGTDNTGELFF
.,TRBJ2-2,TRBV6-1,few,TGTGCCAGCAGGGCCACGAACACCGGGGAGCTGTTTTTT,CASRATNTGELFF
.,TRBJ1-1,TRBV25-1,once,TGTGCCAGCAGTGAATTAACTGAAGCTTTCTTT,CASSELTEAFF
TRBD2,TRBJ2-7,TRBV28,.,TGTGCCAGCAGCTTGTTAGCGGGAGTTAGGTACGAGCAGTACTTC,CASSLLAGVRYEQYF
.,TRBJ1-4,TRBV30,many,TGTGCCTGGAGTGGAGGCGGGGAGCCTAATGAAAAACTGTTTTTT,CAWSGGGEPNEKLFF
.,TRBJ2-4,TRBV12-3/TRBV12-4,.,TGTGCCAGCAGTTCTGGGCTAAACATTCAGTACTTC,CASSSGLNIQYF
.,TRBJ1-6,TRBV15,many,TGTGCCACCAGCGTTGGGACGGATTCCTATTCACCCCTCCACTTT,CATSVGTDSYSPLHF
.,TRBJ1-5,TRBV5-8,.,TGTGCCAGCAATAACGGGCGGCCCAATCAGCCCCAGCATTTT,CASNNGRPNQPQHF
.,TRBJ2-1,TRBV11-1,many,TGTGCCAGCAGCCATCGTATGGCTAGATACAATGAGCAGTTCTTC,CASSHRMARYNEQFF
.,TRBJ2-1,TRBV2,many,TGTGCCAGCAGGAGCGGTGAGCAGTTCTTC,CASRSGEQFF
.,TRBJ2-4,TRBV5-1,few,TGCGCCAGCAGCTTGGAGGGAGGCAATGAGTACTTC,CASSLEGGNEYF
.,TRBJ2-5,TRBV29-1,many,TGCAGCGTTGCTGAGAGAGAGACCCAGTACTTC,CSVAERETQYF
.,TRBJ2-3,TRBV18,many,TGTGCCAGCTCACCGGGGGAGGCAGATACGCAGTATTTT,CASSPGEADTQYF
.,TRBJ1-3,TRBV9,.,TGTGCCAGCAGCGTAAGTGGGCTACCTGGAAACACCATATATTTT,CASSVSGLPGNTIYF
.,TRBJ1-5,TRBV28,many,TGTGCCAGCAGTTGGGACACCTATCAGCCCCAGCATTTT,CASSWDTYQPQHF
TRBD2,TRBJ2-7,TRBV20-1,many,TGCAGTGCGACCGGGGGGGGGGCGTCCTACGAGCAGTACTTC,CSATGGGASYEQYF
TRBD2,TRBJ2-2,TRBV9,many,TGTGCCAGTGGGACTAGCGACACCGGGGAGCTGTTTTTT,CASGTSDTGELFF
.,TRBJ2-1,TRBV29-1,once,TGCAGCGTCCGACTGGGACACAACATCTACAATGAGCAGTTCTTC,CSVRLGHNIYNEQFF
TRBD2,TRBJ2-1,TRBV3-1,many,TGTGCCAGCACTCCGAGCGGGAGGGTCAACAATGAGCAGTTCTTC,CASTPSGRVNNEQFF